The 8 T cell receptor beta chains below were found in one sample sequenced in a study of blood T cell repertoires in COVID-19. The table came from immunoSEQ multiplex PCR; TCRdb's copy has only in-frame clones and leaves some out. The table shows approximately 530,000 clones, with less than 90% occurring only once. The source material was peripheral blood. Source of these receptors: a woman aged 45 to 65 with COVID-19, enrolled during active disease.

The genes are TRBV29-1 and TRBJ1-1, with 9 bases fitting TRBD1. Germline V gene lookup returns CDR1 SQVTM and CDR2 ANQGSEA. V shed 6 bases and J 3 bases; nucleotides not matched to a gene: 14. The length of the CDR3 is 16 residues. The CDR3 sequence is CSVPFPRQGDDTEAFF. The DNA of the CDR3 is TGCAGCGTCCCGTTCCCCCGACAGGGGGACGACACTGAAGCTTTCTTT.

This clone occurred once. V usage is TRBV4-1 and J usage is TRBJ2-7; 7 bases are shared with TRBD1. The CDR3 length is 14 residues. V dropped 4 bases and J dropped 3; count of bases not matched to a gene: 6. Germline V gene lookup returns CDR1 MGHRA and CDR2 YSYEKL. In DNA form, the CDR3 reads TGCGCCAGCAGCCCCTTGGGACAGATCTACGAGCAGTACTTC. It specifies CASSPLGQIYEQYF.

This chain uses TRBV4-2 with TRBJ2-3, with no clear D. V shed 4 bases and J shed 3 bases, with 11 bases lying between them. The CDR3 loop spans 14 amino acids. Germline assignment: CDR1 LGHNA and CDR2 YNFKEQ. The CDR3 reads CASSRRSGTDTQYF. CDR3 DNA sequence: TGTGCCAGCAGCCGAAGATCGGGTACAGATACGCAGTATTTT.

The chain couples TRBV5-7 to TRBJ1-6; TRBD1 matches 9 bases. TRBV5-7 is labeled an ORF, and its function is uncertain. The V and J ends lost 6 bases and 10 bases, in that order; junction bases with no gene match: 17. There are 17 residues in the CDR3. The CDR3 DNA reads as TGTGCCAGCATGTCCCTACAGACAGGGGGGCGGGCCTCACCCCTCCACTTT. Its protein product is CASMSLQTGGRASPLHF.

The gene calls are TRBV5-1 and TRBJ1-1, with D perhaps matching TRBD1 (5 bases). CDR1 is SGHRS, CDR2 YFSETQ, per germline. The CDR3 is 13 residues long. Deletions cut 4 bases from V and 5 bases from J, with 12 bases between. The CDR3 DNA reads TGCGCCAGCAGCGTTACAGGTCAGACTGAAGCTTTCTTT. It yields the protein CASSVTGQTEAFF.

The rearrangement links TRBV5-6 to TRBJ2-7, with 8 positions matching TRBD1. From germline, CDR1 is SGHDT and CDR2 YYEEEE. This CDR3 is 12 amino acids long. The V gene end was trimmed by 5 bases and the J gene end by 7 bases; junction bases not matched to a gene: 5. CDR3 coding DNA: TGTGCCAGCAGGGGGACAGGCCAAGAGCAGTACTTC. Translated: CASRGTGQEQYF.

Here the CDR3 reads CASRTDRNSGNTIYF. In nucleotides, the CDR3 is TGTGCCAGCAGAACCGACAGGAACTCTGGAAACACCATATATTTT. The chain couples TRBV6-5 to TRBJ1-3, with a weak D call TRBD1 (6 bases). This CDR3 spans 15 amino acids. Germline CDR1 and CDR2: MNHEY and SVGAGI. Trimming removed 6 bases from V and 0 bases from J, with 12 bases in between.

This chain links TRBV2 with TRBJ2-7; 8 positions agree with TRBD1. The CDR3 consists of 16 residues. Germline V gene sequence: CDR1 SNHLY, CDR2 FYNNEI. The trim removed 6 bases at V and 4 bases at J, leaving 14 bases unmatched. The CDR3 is CASRLYRTGPDYEQYF. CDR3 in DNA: TGTGCCAGCAGGTTGTACAGGACAGGGCCGGATTACGAGCAGTACTTC.